These 25 T cell receptor beta chains were all obtained from the same sample, sequenced in a study of metastatic and nonmetastatic thyroid tumors. There were no patients who had received any treatment before thyroid surgery. TCRdb reanalyzed the PCR reads via MiXCR. The data contain 85,000 to 100,000 clones, about 13% of them singletons. Material for sequencing was blood. The receptors here all came from a female donor with papillary thyroid cancer or a benign thyroid nodule (not recorded which). Some clones in this sample may be carry-over from other donors' samples.

The chain employs TRBV28 and TRBJ2-3; maybe TRBD1 (5 bases). V was cut by 3 bases and J by 4 bases, with 8 bases left in between. Per the germline V gene, CDR1 is MDHEN and CDR2 is SYDVKM. This CDR3 comprises 13 residues. The CDR3 region has the DNA TGTGCCAGCAGTTTCTACAGGTCAGATACGCAGTATTTT. Encoded protein: CASSFYRSDTQYF.

At least ten counts were recorded for this clone. CDR3: CASSEAPETYEQYF. CDR3 sequence (DNA): TGTGCCAGCAGTGAAGCCCCAGAGACCTACGAGCAGTACTTC. V is TRBV6-1 and J is TRBJ2-7; D not resolved. CDR3 length equals 14 residues. CDR1 is MNHNS, CDR2 SASEGT, per germline. V lost 0 bases and J lost 2, with 8 bases in between.

This clone was seen repeatedly, ten times or more. J is TRBJ2-5 and V is TRBV10-3; the D is unclear. Germline CDR1 is ENHRY and CDR2 is SYGVKD. V was shortened by 2 bases and J by 3 bases, with 7 bases between the two germline ends. This CDR3 region has 13 residues. CDR3 amino acids: CAISEVGKETQYF. The CDR3 nucleotides are TGTGCCATCAGTGAGGTCGGTAAAGAGACCCAGTACTTC.

This clone was seen once. This chain connects TRBV5-6 to TRBJ2-3, with 7 bases matching TRBD1. CDR1 SGHDT and CDR2 YYEEEE come from the germline V gene. This CDR3 is built from 16 residues. V shed 0 bases, J shed 7 bases, and the junction held 11 bases outside the gene matches. This CDR3 reads CASSLGLGQLTYTQYF. The CDR3 nucleotides are TGTGCCAGCAGCTTGGGTCTGGGACAGCTTACATATACGCAGTATTTT.

The sample holds many counts of this clone. The chain uses TRBV7-3 and TRBJ2-1, with TRBD2 as a possible D gene (5 bases). Trimming removed 0 bases at V and 7 bases at J, with 10 bases between. Germline CDR1 is SGHTA and CDR2 is FQGTGA. CDR3 length: 14 amino acids. The CDR3 sequence: CASSLTVSGNEQFF. The CDR3 bases are TGTGCCAGCAGCTTAACAGTTTCGGGGAATGAGCAGTTCTTC.

This clone was recorded many times. This sequence joins TRBV12-3 or TRBV12-4 and TRBJ2-4; D is uncertain. The CDR3 totals 15 residues. Trimming pared 6 bases from V and 3 bases from J, leaving 15 bases between. CDR3 DNA: TGTGCCAGCAGCCCGGCTGAGTGGGACAAAAACATTCAGTACTTC. Translation: CASSPAEWDKNIQYF.

This sequence joins TRBV7-2 and TRBJ2-7; D is ambiguous. The V gene's germline CDR1 is SGHTA and CDR2 FQGNSA. The CDR3 extends over 14 amino acids. V was shortened by 5 bases and J by 4 bases, with 15 bases between the two germline ends. CDR3 protein: CASSRGKANYEQYF. Here the CDR3 DNA reads TGTGCCAGCAGCCGCGGAAAGGCGAATTACGAGCAGTACTTC.

This clone appeared many times. V and J are TRBV28 and TRBJ2-7, with TRBD2 identical over 7 bases. The CDR3 loop spans 13 amino acids. Germline CDR1 MDHEN, CDR2 SYDVKM. V trimming: 8 bases; J trimming: 4 bases; junction bases outside the gene matches: 8. The CDR3 DNA follows: TGTGCCAGCCTCGGCGGGGGAAAATACGAGCAGTACTTC. Protein: CASLGGGKYEQYF.

This clone showed up many times. V is TRBV20-1 and J is TRBJ2-1; maybe TRBD2 (5 bases). CDR3 size: 14 residues. Looked up from germline, CDR1 is DFQATT and CDR2 is SNEGSKA (reference sequence). V lost 3 bases and J lost 9, with 18 bases in between. CDR3 in DNA: TGCAGTGCTAGCGATTGGGGTTCGGGGATTGAGCAGTTCTTC. Translation gives CSASDWGSGIEQFF.

Concerning this clone itself: A much more abundant neighbour one base away suggests this may be a read error. The chain uses TRBV6-1 and TRBJ1-2; D remains ambiguous. The CDR3 loop spans 13 amino acids. CDR1 and CDR2 from the germline V gene are MNHNS and SASEGT. V shed 6 bases and J shed 0 bases, with 8 bases lying between them. The CDR3 DNA is TGTGCCAGCAGCGGGGATACTAACTATGGCTACACCTTC. The encoded protein is CASSGDTNYGYTF.

This clone was observed a handful of times. This sequence joins TRBV15 and TRBJ2-7, with 9 bases lining up with TRBD1. The CDR3 has 13 residues. Per the germline V gene, CDR1 is LNHNV and CDR2 is YYDKDF (reference sequence). Losses at the gene ends were 1 base for V and 6 bases for J; bases not matched to a gene: 1. The CDR3: CATSRGTGVEQYF. DNA of the CDR3: TGTGCCACCAGCAGAGGGACAGGGGTCGAGCAGTACTTC.

This clone was detected ten times or more. The V and J genes are TRBV6-1 and TRBJ2-3; 7 bases fit TRBD2. CDR1 is MNHNS and CDR2 is SASEGT in the germline V gene. V was pared by 0 bases and J by 6 bases, with 6 bases of the junction left unmatched. The CDR3 has 15 residues. The CDR3 DNA reads as TGTGCCAGCAGTGAAGCAAGGCTAGCGGTTGATACGCAGTATTTT. It codes for CASSEARLAVDTQYF.

This clone appeared many times. V gene TRBV7-3 combines with J gene TRBJ2-5; D ambiguous. In germline, CDR1 is SGHTA, CDR2 FQGTGA. The CDR3 consists of 13 residues. Trimming stripped 2 bases from V and 4 bases from J, with 8 bases between. CDR3 sequence reads: CASSLWSGETQYF. The DNA for the CDR3 is TGTGCCAGCAGCTTATGGAGTGGAGAGACCCAGTACTTC.

This clone was counted a few times. A much larger clone differs by one base, so this may be a read error. V and J are TRBV28 and TRBJ2-7; perhaps TRBD1 as D (6 bases). Trimming stripped 1 base from V and 6 bases from J, with 13 bases between. The germline V gene has CDR1 MDHEN and CDR2 SYDVKM. The CDR3 is 14 amino acids. The CDR3 nucleotides are TGTGCCAGCAGTTTATTTCAGGGGTGGACCGAGCAGTACTTC. Amino acid sequence: CASSLFQGWTEQYF.

This clone showed up many times. The chain has TRBV7-2 and TRBJ1-1; 9 bases line up with TRBD1. The CDR3 spans 15 residues. Germline CDR1 reads SGHTA; CDR2 reads FQGNSA. V dropped 7 bases and J dropped 4; count of bases not matched to a gene: 10. CDR3 region: CASINGQGRVTEAFF. The CDR3 DNA is TGTGCCAGCATCAATGGACAGGGGAGGGTCACTGAAGCTTTCTTT.

This clone was seen at least ten times. The V gene is TRBV5-8, the J gene TRBJ1-5; 9 nucleotides match TRBD1. The trim removed 4 bases at V and 6 bases at J, leaving 2 bases unmatched. The germline gives CDR1 SGHTS, CDR2 YDEGEE. This CDR3 has 13 amino acids. The chain's CDR3 is CASSRQGGQPQHF. CDR3 sequence (DNA): TGTGCCAGCAGCCGACAGGGGGGTCAGCCCCAGCATTTT.

In its sample, this clone was seen many times. This chain joins TRBV28 and TRBJ2-7; 7 bases fit TRBD2. The CDR3 sequence is 15 residues long. Germline CDR1 MDHEN, CDR2 SYDVKM. V lost 4 bases and J lost 0; bases outside the gene matches: 6. CDR3 nucleotides: TGTGCCAGCAGTTCGCCGGGAGGTCCCTCCTACGAGCAGTACTTC. Translating gives CASSSPGGPSYEQYF. Combining the CDR3 with reference TRBV28 and TRBJ2-7 gives the whole variable domain DVKVTQSSRYLVKRTGEKVFLECVQDMDHENMFWYRQDPGLGLRLIYFSYDVKMKEKGDIPEGYSVSREKKERFSLILESASTNQTSMYLCASSSPGGPSYEQYFGPGTRLTVT.

This clone has ten or more counts. The V call is TRBV6-1, the J call TRBJ2-7; 7 nucleotides match TRBD2. The CDR3 length is 16 residues. Looked up from germline, CDR1 is MNHNS and CDR2 is SASEGT. Trimming cost V 4 bases and J 0 bases; bases outside gene matches: 9. The CDR3 sequence is CASSGRRRETSYEQYF. For the CDR3, the DNA is TGTGCCAGCAGTGGACGACGGCGGGAGACCTCCTACGAGCAGTACTTC.

This clone was seen repeatedly, ten times or more. This chain joins TRBV27 and TRBJ1-1; D not certain. Germline V CDR1 and CDR2: MNHEY, SMNVEV (reference sequence). V lost 0 bases and J 4 bases, leaving 6 bases between the germline ends. The CDR3 consists of 13 residues. The CDR3 loop is CASSLSRATEAFF. In DNA form, the CDR3 reads TGTGCCAGCAGTTTATCGAGGGCCACTGAAGCTTTCTTT.

Turning to this clone: This likely comes from a read error, as the CDR3 has no conserved phenylalanine or tryptophan at its end. The rearrangement uses TRBV5-1 and TRBJ2-7, with D possibly being TRBD2 (6 bases). The length of the CDR3 is 15 residues. Per germline, CDR1 SGHRS and CDR2 YFSETQ. V was pared by 5 bases and J by 0 bases, with 15 bases between. The CDR3 bases are TGCGCCAGCAGAGTGGTAATTAGCGGCTCCTACGAGCAGTACTTA. It is translated as CASRVVISGSYEQYL.

The V gene is TRBV6-2 or TRBV6-3, the J gene TRBJ1-5; D is uncertain. Germline values: CDR1 MNHEY, CDR2 SVGEGT. The CDR3 is 15 amino acids. V shed 2 bases and J shed 3 bases, with 11 bases lying between them. For the CDR3, the DNA is TGTGCCAGCAGTTACGACCGCTGGAACAATCAGCCCCAGCATTTT. Its protein is CASSYDRWNNQPQHF.

This clone showed up many times. The gene calls are TRBV11-2 and TRBJ2-7; the match to TRBD2 covers 11 bases. The CDR3 covers 15 residues. Losses at the gene ends were 7 bases for V and 2 bases for J; bases not matched to a gene: 7. CDR1 and CDR2 from the germline V gene are SGHAT and FQNNGV. The DNA for the CDR3 is TGTGCCAGCACCCCCGTAGCGGGAGGGCCCTACGAGCAGTACTTC. This gives the protein CASTPVAGGPYEQYF.

The sample holds many counts of this clone. Other DNA sequences in this specimen translate into the identical CDR3. This chain joins TRBV9 and TRBJ1-6, with 10 bases lining up with TRBD1. J was trimmed by 9 bases and V by 3 bases; bases with no gene match: 3. The CDR3 extends over 14 amino acids. Germline CDR1 is SGDLS and CDR2 is YYNGEE. The CDR3, as DNA: TGTGCCAGCAGCGAGGGACAGGGGTTTTCACCCCTCCACTTT. This codes for CASSEGQGFSPLHF.

This clone appeared a few times. J is TRBJ2-3 and V is TRBV6-2 or TRBV6-3, with 8 bases that match TRBD1. Germline lookup yields CDR1 MNHEY and CDR2 SVGEGT. With 2 bases clipped from V and 4 bases from J, the junction kept 5 bases outside the gene matches. CDR3 size: 15 residues. In nucleotides, the CDR3 is TGTGCCAGCAGTTACGCGACAGGGGATTCAGATACGCAGTATTTT. Protein: CASSYATGDSDTQYF.

This clone came up many times. The rearrangement joins TRBV20-1 to TRBJ2-7, with D unclear. Trimming left V 3 bases short and J 6 bases short, with 21 bases between. The V gene's germline CDR1 is DFQATT and CDR2 SNEGSKA (reference sequence). The CDR3 has 15 amino acids. CDR3 loop: CSASYRRGPLSEQYF. The CDR3 coding sequence is TGCAGTGCTAGTTATCGGCGAGGCCCGCTAAGCGAGCAGTACTTC.